A selection of T cell receptor beta chains follows, all from one sample in a study of blood T cell repertoires in COVID-19. Method: immunoSEQ multiplex PCR; TCRdb's copy keeps in-frame clones and lacks some. The sample yields tens of thousands of clones, 82% seen once. Sequenced: peripheral blood. Receptors originate from a woman in her sixties with acute or convalescent COVID-19. CDR3s include the opening cysteine and the closing phenylalanine or tryptophan. The order of the fields is D gene, J gene, clone size, V gene, CDR3 protein, CDR3 DNA. A D gene is named only where the DNA matches it firmly. Only part of the rows carry a size: once, few, many, or a class if the clone is expanded.

d_call: .
j_call: TRBJ2-7
clone_size: few
v_call: TRBV4-2
cdr3_aa: CASSQGGEGGYEQYF
cdr3_nt: TGTGCCAGCAGCCAAGGGGGTGAGGGAGGCTACGAGCAGTACTTC

d_call: TRBD2
j_call: TRBJ2-2
clone_size: .
v_call: TRBV25-1
cdr3_aa: CASSALAGGAGELFF
cdr3_nt: TGTGCCAGCAGTGCCTTAGCGGGAGGGGCCGGGGAGCTGTTTTTT

d_call: .
j_call: TRBJ1-4
clone_size: few
v_call: TRBV6-6
cdr3_aa: CASSYSVRESNEKLFF
cdr3_nt: TGTGCCAGCAGTTACTCGGTCCGGGAATCTAATGAAAAACTGTTTTTT

d_call: TRBD1
j_call: TRBJ1-1
clone_size: .
v_call: TRBV29-1
cdr3_aa: CSATDRVEAFF
cdr3_nt: TGCAGCGCAACAGACAGGGTTGAAGCTTTCTTT

d_call: TRBD1
j_call: TRBJ1-4
clone_size: .
v_call: TRBV28
cdr3_aa: CASSSTGGFPTNEKLFF
cdr3_nt: TGTGCCAGCAGTTCCACAGGGGGCTTTCCAACTAATGAAAAACTGTTTTTT

d_call: TRBD2
j_call: TRBJ2-1
clone_size: .
v_call: TRBV5-6
cdr3_aa: CASSSRVLKGLAGYNEQFF
cdr3_nt: TGTGCCAGCAGCTCAAGGGTTTTGAAGGGACTAGCGGGGTACAATGAGCAGTTCTTC

d_call: .
j_call: TRBJ2-5
clone_size: .
v_call: TRBV6-5
cdr3_aa: CASSYRGETQYF
cdr3_nt: TGTGCCAGCAGTTACAGGGGAGAGACCCAGTACTTC

d_call: TRBD1
j_call: TRBJ2-2
clone_size: .
v_call: TRBV24-1
cdr3_aa: CATRANSGQGDATGELFF
cdr3_nt: TGTGCCACCAGGGCTAACTCGGGACAGGGGGACGCGACCGGGGAGCTGTTTTTT

d_call: TRBD1
j_call: TRBJ1-5
clone_size: few
v_call: TRBV7-8
cdr3_aa: CASSPTGGTSNQPQHF
cdr3_nt: TGTGCCAGCAGCCCGACAGGGGGCACTAGCAATCAGCCCCAGCATTTT

d_call: TRBD1
j_call: TRBJ1-2
clone_size: .
v_call: TRBV3-1/TRBV3-2
cdr3_aa: CASSRDSRYGYTF
cdr3_nt: TGTGCCAGCAGCCGGGACAGTCGCTATGGCTACACCTTC

d_call: .
j_call: TRBJ2-6
clone_size: .
v_call: TRBV7-8
cdr3_aa: CASRFAGSGANVLTF
cdr3_nt: TGTGCCAGCAGGTTCGCAGGCTCTGGGGCCAACGTCCTGACTTTC

d_call: TRBD1
j_call: TRBJ1-1
clone_size: .
v_call: TRBV10-3
cdr3_aa: CAISTDRGYGTEAFF
cdr3_nt: TGTGCCATCAGTACGGACAGGGGGTATGGAACTGAAGCTTTCTTT

d_call: .
j_call: TRBJ2-7
clone_size: .
v_call: TRBV12-3/TRBV12-4
cdr3_aa: CASSFGGYEQYF
cdr3_nt: TGTGCCAGCAGTTTTGGCGGATACGAGCAGTACTTC

d_call: TRBD1
j_call: TRBJ2-5
clone_size: .
v_call: TRBV5-6
cdr3_aa: CASRWTGEETQYF
cdr3_nt: TGTGCCAGCAGATGGACAGGGGAAGAGACCCAGTACTTC

d_call: TRBD1
j_call: TRBJ2-7
clone_size: .
v_call: TRBV28
cdr3_aa: CASSLSTGQGKDEQYF
cdr3_nt: TGTGCCAGCAGTTTATCGACGGGACAGGGAAAGGACGAGCAGTACTTC

d_call: .
j_call: TRBJ1-1
clone_size: .
v_call: TRBV19
cdr3_aa: CASSMTGNTEAFF
cdr3_nt: TGTGCCAGTAGTATGACAGGGAACACTGAAGCTTTCTTT

d_call: .
j_call: TRBJ1-2
clone_size: once
v_call: TRBV27
cdr3_aa: CASRLIAGGQIYGYTF
cdr3_nt: TGTGCCAGCAGACTAATCGCCGGTGGACAGATATATGGCTACACCTTC

d_call: TRBD2
j_call: TRBJ2-5
clone_size: .
v_call: TRBV5-1
cdr3_aa: CASSLGTSAQETQYF
cdr3_nt: TGCGCCAGCAGCTTGGGGACTAGCGCACAAGAGACCCAGTACTTC

d_call: TRBD1
j_call: TRBJ2-7
clone_size: .
v_call: TRBV18
cdr3_aa: CASSPRQGTYEQYF
cdr3_nt: TGTGCCAGCTCTCCGAGACAGGGTACCTACGAGCAGTACTTC

d_call: .
j_call: TRBJ2-7
clone_size: few
v_call: TRBV27
cdr3_aa: CAIHIIQFTSYEQYF
cdr3_nt: TGTGCCATCCATATAATCCAGTTCACATCCTACGAGCAGTACTTC

d_call: TRBD1
j_call: TRBJ1-2
clone_size: .
v_call: TRBV5-6
cdr3_aa: CASSLDRGLVGGYTF
cdr3_nt: TGTGCCAGCAGCTTGGACAGGGGGCTCGTAGGTGGCTACACCTTC

d_call: .
j_call: TRBJ1-2
clone_size: .
v_call: TRBV18
cdr3_aa: CASSRTAQIKRYGYTF
cdr3_nt: TGTGCCAGCTCACGAACAGCCCAAATAAAACGCTATGGCTACACCTTC

d_call: .
j_call: TRBJ1-6
clone_size: .
v_call: TRBV18
cdr3_aa: CASSPQAGNGNSPLHF
cdr3_nt: TGTGCCAGCTCACCACAGGCCGGGAACGGAAATTCACCCCTCCACTTT

d_call: .
j_call: TRBJ1-1
clone_size: .
v_call: TRBV19
cdr3_aa: CASSIQLRGHEAFF
cdr3_nt: TGTGCCAGTAGTATTCAGCTGCGGGGGCATGAAGCTTTCTTT

d_call: .
j_call: TRBJ1-6
clone_size: .
v_call: TRBV29-1
cdr3_aa: CSVGTAYNSPLHF
cdr3_nt: TGCAGCGTTGGTACAGCCTATAATTCACCCCTCCACTTT